Sequencing of this T cell receptor (beta chain) was carried out in a study of post-analysis software for immune sequencing data. Looking at the study overall: Progressive-relapsing, secondary progressive and relapsing-remitting multiple sclerosis were among the disease courses included. Study-wide results and caveats: There was significantly lower normalized Chao1 diversity in multiple sclerosis patients than in controls. Roughly five TRBV segments were more frequent in patients than controls; TRBV5-6, TRBV5-1 and TRBV20-1 belonged to this group. F measure grouped same-batch samples tightly together.

CDR3 length: 14 amino acids. CDR1 is DFQATT, CDR2 SNEGSKA, per germline (reference sequence). Trimming removed 4 bases from V and 0 bases from J; junction bases left unmatched: 5. The TCR beta cDNA libraries contained unique molecular identifiers. Each batch of roughly 1 to 11 million T cells produced 450,000 to 500,000 cDNA molecules. Each CDR3 protein gets one entry after TCRdb re-called the PCR reads with MiXCR. The sample carries roughly 620,000 distinct CDR3 sequences, roughly 45% recorded once. Comment on this clonotype: Its antigen remains unidentified.

This clonotype originated in a girl aged 10 to 17 with multiple sclerosis. Sequencing was done on a sample of blood. This chain links TRBV20-1 with TRBJ2-7, with 8 positions matching TRBD1. The CDR3 DNA is TGCAGTGCTACCCAGGGGGCAAGCTCCTACGAGCAGTACTTC. Protein: CSATQGASSYEQYF.